The 3 T cell receptor beta chains presented below share a single source sample, sequenced in a study of blood T cell repertoires in COVID-19 (dated by TCRdb to about 2020). To prepare the library, the immunoSEQ multiplex PCR assay was applied. The table comes from immuneACCESS by way of TCRdb, which keeps in-frame sequences with V and J called. Part of the clones is missing from these tables; in studies checked, under half for an unresolved V gene and the rest for unknown reasons. Recorded for this sample are 250,000 or so clones; nearly 90% of them occurred a single time. The ten largest clones represent around 2.3% of the sample. The sample taken for sequencing was peripheral blood. The origin of the receptors is a woman aged 60-75 years with COVID-19, enrolled during active disease.

This chain connects TRBV27 to TRBJ1-5; 7 bases fit TRBD1. V was pared by 4 bases and J by 1 base, with 7 bases of the junction left unmatched. This CDR3 comprises 16 residues. The germline V gene has CDR1 MNHEY and CDR2 SMNVEV (reference sequence). CDR3 sequence (DNA): TGTGCCAGCAGTTCCTACAGGGGTGGGAGCAATCAGCCCCAGCATTTT. It is translated as CASSSYRGGSNQPQHF.

CDR3 in amino acids: CASSSRDREGELFF. In DNA, the CDR3 is TGTGCCAGCAGCTCCCGGGACAGGGAGGGGGAGCTGTTTTTT. The V gene is TRBV11-3, the J gene TRBJ2-2; TRBD1 agrees at 9 bases. This CDR3 contains 14 residues. V lost 4 bases, J lost 8 bases, and 5 bases stayed unmatched. The germline V gene encodes CDR1 SGHNT and CDR2 YENEEA.

The chain recombines TRBV4-1 with TRBJ1-5; D perhaps matches TRBD1 (6 bases). With 1 base removed from V and 4 bases from J, the gap between germline ends came to 14 bases. The CDR3 spans 16 residues. The germline V gene encodes CDR1 MGHRA and CDR2 YSYEKL. CDR3 coding DNA: TGCGCCAGCAGCCAAGTGGAGGGAGGGACAAATCAGCCCCAGCATTTT. This sequence encodes CASSQVEGGTNQPQHF.